The 18 T cell receptor beta chains in this list originate from one sample, sequenced in a study of neurological immune-mediated disorders. TCRdb called the 5' RACE reads again in MiXCR, with one record for every CDR3 protein. The sample includes under 70,000 distinct CDR3 sequences, around 5.2% of them seen just once. The specimen sequenced was PBMCs. All receptors derive from a woman in her 30s with multiple sclerosis.

On this clonotype: Its ends do not fully match the called genes, so a read error is possible. V is TRBV4-1 and J is TRBJ1-5, with TRBD1 matching over 10 bases. CDR1 MGHRA and CDR2 YSYEKL come from the germline V gene. The CDR3 runs to 15 residues. CDR3 DNA sequence: TGCGCCAGCAGCCAAGGACAGGGGGCTTTTCAGCCCCAGAATTTT. As protein: CASSQGQGAFQPQNF.

This clonotype was recorded at least ten times. V gene TRBV4-2 combines with J gene TRBJ2-5; 7 bases are shared with TRBD2. With 3 bases clipped from V and 5 bases from J, the junction kept 3 bases outside the gene matches. Per germline, CDR1 LGHNA and CDR2 YNFKEQ. CDR3 length: 13 amino acids. The CDR3 DNA follows: TGTGCCAGCAGCCAGGGACTAACGGAGACCCAGTACTTC. Residues: CASSQGLTETQYF.

This clonotype has ten or more counts. The V call is TRBV20-1, the J call TRBJ2-2; tentatively, D is TRBD1 (6 bases). The ends were cut back, 0 bases at V and 0 bases at J, with 14 bases in the middle. Germline CDR1 and CDR2: DFQATT and SNEGSKA (reference sequence). The CDR3 is 17 amino acids. CDR3 region: CSAREEDTGTNTGELFF. The CDR3 nucleotides read TGCAGTGCTAGAGAGGAAGATACAGGGACGAACACCGGGGAGCTGTTTTTT.

This chain joins TRBV20-1 and TRBJ2-7, with a possible D match to TRBD2 (6 bases). This CDR3 comprises 14 residues. Germline V gene lookup returns CDR1 DFQATT and CDR2 SNEGSKA (reference sequence). Deletions cut 6 bases from V and 2 bases from J, with 17 bases between. CDR3 bases: TGCAGTGCCTCAAGTCCCGGGGGAACCTACGAGCAGTACTTC. Translation gives CSASSPGGTYEQYF.

This clonotype was counted a few times. The CDR3 DNA is TGCAGTGCTAGAGGCTGGGACAGGGCTAATGAAAAACTGTTTTTT. Its translation: CSARGWDRANEKLFF. The chain is built from TRBV20-1 and TRBJ1-4; 9 bases line up with TRBD1. Germline loops: CDR1 DFQATT, CDR2 SNEGSKA (reference sequence). This CDR3 has 15 residues. J was trimmed by 3 bases and V by 1 base; bases with no gene match: 3.

This clonotype has a count of ten or more. J is TRBJ2-2 and V is TRBV28, with 12 bases identical to TRBD1. Germline V gene data show CDR1 as MDHEN and CDR2 as SYDVKM. Losses at the gene ends were 3 bases for V and 6 bases for J; bases not matched to a gene: 5. This CDR3 contains 16 residues. The CDR3 DNA reads TGTGCCAGCAGTTTGGGACAGGGGGCGAGAGCCGGGGAGCTGTTTTTT. Translating gives CASSLGQGARAGELFF.

As concerns this clonotype: The junction shows a germline mismatch at one end, possibly a read error. The chain combines TRBV20-1 with TRBJ1-6; D possibly corresponds to TRBD1 (6 bases). The CDR3 covers 15 residues. Per germline, CDR1 DFQATT and CDR2 SNEGSKA (reference sequence). The CDR3 loop reads CSAQRGGANNSPLNF. CDR3 sequence (DNA): TGCAGTGCTCAAAGGGGGGGGGCAAATAATTCACCCCTCAACTTT.

The chain's CDR3 is CASSLMSEETQYF. CDR3 nucleotides: TGTGCCAGCAGCTTAATGTCTGAAGAGACCCAGTACTTC. The chain is built from TRBV7-2 and TRBJ2-5; D unclear. Germline values: CDR1 SGHTA, CDR2 FQGNSA. The germline V and J ends were trimmed by 2 bases and 3 bases, with 7 bases remaining between them. This CDR3 has 13 residues.

This clonotype was seen many times. The CDR3 DNA is TGTGCCAGCAGCCGTACCGGGGACGAGCAGTACTTC. Residues: CASSRTGDEQYF. The chain employs TRBV7-9 and TRBJ2-7; weak D call: TRBD2 (5 bases). Trimming cost V 5 bases and J 5 bases, with 10 bases left between them. Germline CDR1 reads SEHNR; CDR2 reads FQNEAQ (reference sequence). The CDR3 contains 12 residues.

The table lists this clonotype with many counts. The rearrangement uses TRBV12-3 or TRBV12-4 and TRBJ1-2; no clear D. The CDR3 totals 13 residues. V lost 5 bases and J lost 8, with 15 bases in between. The DNA for the CDR3 is TGTGCCAGCAGTACTCGAAACGGGGAAGGCTACACCTTC. The encoded protein is CASSTRNGEGYTF.

This clonotype was recorded many times. The chain combines TRBV7-8 with TRBJ2-6, with D tentatively TRBD1 (6 bases). Trimming removed 3 bases from V and 3 bases from J, with 18 bases in between. This CDR3 has 18 residues. CDR1 is SGHVS, CDR2 FQNEAQ, per germline. In DNA form, the CDR3 reads TGTGCCAGCAGCTTTCGTCCGGCACAGGGATATGGGGCCAACGTCCTGACTTTC. The encoded protein is CASSFRPAQGYGANVLTF.

V and J are TRBV5-1 and TRBJ1-2; no clear D gene. This CDR3 is built from 13 residues. In germline, CDR1 is SGHRS, CDR2 YFSETQ. Between the trimmed V and J ends, which lost 1 base and 4 bases, there was a span of 8 bases. CDR3 DNA: TGCGCCAGCAGCTTGACAGCTATCTATGGCTACACCTTC. Protein: CASSLTAIYGYTF.

This clonotype appeared many times. This sequence joins TRBV6-6 and TRBJ2-7, with TRBD1 matching over 8 bases. V was clipped by 2 bases and J by 7 bases; unmatched bases: 10. Germline V gene sequence: CDR1 MNHNY, CDR2 SVGAGI (reference sequence). The CDR3 runs to 15 residues. CDR3 sequence reads: CASSYPEQGGGEQYF. The CDR3 nucleotides read TGTGCCAGCAGTTACCCTGAACAGGGGGGCGGTGAGCAGTACTTC.

The gene calls are TRBV27 and TRBJ1-1; the D is unclear. Germline V gene sequence: CDR1 MNHEY, CDR2 SMNVEV (reference sequence). Deletions cut 0 bases from V and 7 bases from J, with 9 bases between. The CDR3 contains 13 residues. CDR3 sequence: CASSLSVTLEAFF. CDR3 sequence (DNA): TGTGCCAGCAGTTTATCCGTGACCCTTGAAGCTTTCTTT.

This clonotype was detected a few times. The chain recombines TRBV6-5 with TRBJ2-3; TRBD2 matches at 9 bases. Germline assignment: CDR1 MNHEY and CDR2 SVGAGI. Unmatched junction bases numbered 10, after V lost 7 bases and J lost 5 bases. The CDR3 has 15 amino acids. The CDR3 DNA reads as TGTGCCAGCACCGTTGGCGGGGGGGCCGAAGATACGCAGTATTTT. Translated: CASTVGGGAEDTQYF.

This clonotype was counted a few times. V gene TRBV3-1 combines with J gene TRBJ2-3; D unclear. V lost 0 bases and J 1 base, leaving 11 bases between the germline ends. The CDR3 contains 16 residues. Germline V gene sequence: CDR1 LGHDT, CDR2 YNNKEL (reference sequence). Here the CDR3 reads CASSQDLRGRTDTQYF. The CDR3 DNA reads as TGTGCCAGCAGCCAAGATCTTCGCGGACGCACAGATACGCAGTATTTT.

Many counts were recorded for this clonotype. The rearrangement links TRBV13 to TRBJ2-7; no definite D call. CDR3 length: 13 amino acids. Germline-derived CDR1 and CDR2 are PRHDT and FYEKMQ (reference sequence). Trimming shortened V by 0 bases and J by 0 bases, and 3 bases separated the two germline ends. CDR3 nucleotide sequence: TGTGCCAGCAGCTTAGGACGCTCCTACGAGCAGTACTTC. It specifies CASSLGRSYEQYF.

This clonotype was seen ten or more times. The rearrangement joins TRBV10-3 to TRBJ1-1, with D possibly matching TRBD1 (5 bases). The V gene lost 0 bases and the J gene lost 1 base, with 9 bases spanning the gap. CDR1 and CDR2 from the germline V gene are ENHRY and SYGVKD. This CDR3 is built from 15 residues. CDR3 region: CAISESGLKNTEAFF. CDR3 DNA sequence: TGTGCCATCAGTGAGTCGGGACTCAAGAACACTGAAGCTTTCTTT.